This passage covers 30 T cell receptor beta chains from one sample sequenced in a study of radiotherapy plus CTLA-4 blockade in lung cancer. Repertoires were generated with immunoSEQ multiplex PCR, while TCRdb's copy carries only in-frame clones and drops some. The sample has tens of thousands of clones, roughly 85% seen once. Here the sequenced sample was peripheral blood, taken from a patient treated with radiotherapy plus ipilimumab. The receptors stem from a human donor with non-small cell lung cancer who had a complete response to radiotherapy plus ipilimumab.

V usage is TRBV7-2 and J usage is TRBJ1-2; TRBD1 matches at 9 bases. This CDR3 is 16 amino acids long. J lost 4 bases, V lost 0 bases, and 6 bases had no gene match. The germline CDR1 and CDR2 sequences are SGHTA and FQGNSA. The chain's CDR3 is CASSLATGTGSYGYTF. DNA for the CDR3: TGTGCCAGCAGCTTAGCTACCGGGACAGGGTCCTATGGCTACACCTTC. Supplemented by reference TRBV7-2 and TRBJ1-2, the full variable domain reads GAGVSQSPSNKVTEKGKDVELRCDPISGHTALYWYRQSLGQGLEFLIYFQGNSAPDKSGLPSDRFSAERTGGSVSTLTIQRTQQEDSAVYLCASSLATGTGSYGYTFGSGTRLTVV.

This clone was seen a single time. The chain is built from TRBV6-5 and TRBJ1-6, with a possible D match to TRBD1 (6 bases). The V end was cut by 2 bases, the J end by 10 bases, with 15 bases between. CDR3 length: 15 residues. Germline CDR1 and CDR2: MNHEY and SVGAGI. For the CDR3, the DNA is TGTGCCAGCAGTTACGAGGGACAAAGGGGCTCACCCCTCCACTTT. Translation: CASSYEGQRGSPLHF.

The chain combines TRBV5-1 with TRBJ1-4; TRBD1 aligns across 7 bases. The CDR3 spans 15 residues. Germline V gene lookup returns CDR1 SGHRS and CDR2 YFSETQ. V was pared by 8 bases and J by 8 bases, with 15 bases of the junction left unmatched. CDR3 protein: CASNRQGTVEEKLFF. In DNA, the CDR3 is TGCGCCAGTAATAGACAGGGAACGGTAGAAGAAAAACTGTTTTTT.

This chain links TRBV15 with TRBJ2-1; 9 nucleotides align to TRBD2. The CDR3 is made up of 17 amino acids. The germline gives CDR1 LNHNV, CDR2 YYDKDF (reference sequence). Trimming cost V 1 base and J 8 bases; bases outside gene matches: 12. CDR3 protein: CATSRALPGLAGDEQFF. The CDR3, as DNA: TGTGCCACCAGCAGAGCTTTACCGGGACTAGCAGGGGATGAGCAGTTCTTC.

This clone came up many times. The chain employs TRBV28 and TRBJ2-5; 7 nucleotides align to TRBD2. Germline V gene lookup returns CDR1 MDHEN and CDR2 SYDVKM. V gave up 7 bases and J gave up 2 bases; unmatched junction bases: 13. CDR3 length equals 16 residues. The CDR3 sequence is CASTPEGPGGQETQYF. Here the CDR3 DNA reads TGTGCCAGCACCCCCGAGGGGCCGGGGGGACAAGAGACCCAGTACTTC.

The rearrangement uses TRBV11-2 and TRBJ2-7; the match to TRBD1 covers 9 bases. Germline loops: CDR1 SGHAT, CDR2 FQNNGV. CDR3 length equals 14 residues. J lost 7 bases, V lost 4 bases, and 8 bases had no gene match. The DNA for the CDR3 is TGTGCCAGCAGCTCCCCACAGGGGGCCCGAGAGCAGTACGTC. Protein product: CASSSPQGAREQYV.

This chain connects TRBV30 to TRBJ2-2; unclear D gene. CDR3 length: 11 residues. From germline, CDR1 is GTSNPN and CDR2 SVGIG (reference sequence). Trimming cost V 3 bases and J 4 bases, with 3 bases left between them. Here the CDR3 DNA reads TGTGCCTGGAGCCCCACCGGGGAGCTGTTTTTT. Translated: CAWSPTGELFF.

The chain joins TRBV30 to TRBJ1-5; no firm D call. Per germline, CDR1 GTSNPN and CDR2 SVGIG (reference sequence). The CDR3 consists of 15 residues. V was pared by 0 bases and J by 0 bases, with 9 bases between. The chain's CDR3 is CAWSVGGNSNQPQHF. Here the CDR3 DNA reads TGTGCCTGGAGTGTTGGAGGGAATAGCAATCAGCCCCAGCATTTT. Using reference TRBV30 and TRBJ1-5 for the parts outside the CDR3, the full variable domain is SQTIHQWPATLVQPVGSPLSLECTVEGTSNPNLYWYRQAAGRGLQLLFYSVGIGQISSEVPQNLSASRPQDRQFILSSKKLLLSDSGFYLCAWSVGGNSNQPQHFGDGTRLSIL.

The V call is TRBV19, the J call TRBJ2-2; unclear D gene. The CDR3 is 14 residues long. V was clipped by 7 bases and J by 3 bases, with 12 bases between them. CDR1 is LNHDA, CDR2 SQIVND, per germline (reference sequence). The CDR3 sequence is CASMIPTHTGELFF. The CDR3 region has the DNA TGTGCCAGTATGATCCCTACTCACACCGGGGAGCTGTTTTTT.

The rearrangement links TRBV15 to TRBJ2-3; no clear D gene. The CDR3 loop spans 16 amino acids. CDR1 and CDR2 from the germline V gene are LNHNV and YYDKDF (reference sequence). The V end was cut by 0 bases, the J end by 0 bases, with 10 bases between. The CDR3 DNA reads TGTGCCACCAGCAGAGATGTCAGCCCTAGCACAGATACGCAGTATTTT. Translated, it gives CATSRDVSPSTDTQYF.

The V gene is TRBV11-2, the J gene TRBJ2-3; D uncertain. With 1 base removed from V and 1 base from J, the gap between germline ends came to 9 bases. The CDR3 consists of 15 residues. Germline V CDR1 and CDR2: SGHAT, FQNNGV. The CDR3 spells CASSLGGSGTDTQYF. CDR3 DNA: TGTGCCAGCAGCTTAGGAGGTTCGGGCACAGATACGCAGTATTTT.

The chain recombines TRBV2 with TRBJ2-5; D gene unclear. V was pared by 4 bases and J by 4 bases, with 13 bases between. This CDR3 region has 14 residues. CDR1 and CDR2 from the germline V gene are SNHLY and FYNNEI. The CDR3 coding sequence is TGTGCCAGCAGTGCCGGTCAAGCGCGAGAGACCCAGTACTTC. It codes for CASSAGQARETQYF.

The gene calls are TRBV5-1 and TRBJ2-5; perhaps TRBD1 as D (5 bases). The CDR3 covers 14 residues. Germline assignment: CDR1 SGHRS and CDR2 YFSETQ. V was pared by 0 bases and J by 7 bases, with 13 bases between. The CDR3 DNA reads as TGCGCCAGCAGCTTGGTGTCGCAGGGTGGGACCCAGTACTTC. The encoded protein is CASSLVSQGGTQYF.

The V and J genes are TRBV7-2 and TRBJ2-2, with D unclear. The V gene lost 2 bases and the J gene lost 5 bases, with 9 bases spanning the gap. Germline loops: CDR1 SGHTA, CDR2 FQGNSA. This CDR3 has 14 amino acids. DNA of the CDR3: TGTGCCAGCAGCTTAAACAGACGGACCGGGGAGCTGTTTTTT. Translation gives CASSLNRRTGELFF.

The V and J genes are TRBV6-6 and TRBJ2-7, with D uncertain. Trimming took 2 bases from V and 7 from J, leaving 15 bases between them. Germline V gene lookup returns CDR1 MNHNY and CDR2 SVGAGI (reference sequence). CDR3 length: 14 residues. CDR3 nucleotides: TGTGCCAGCAGTTACATTGCGGACCGGTGGGAGCAGTACGTC. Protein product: CASSYIADRWEQYV.

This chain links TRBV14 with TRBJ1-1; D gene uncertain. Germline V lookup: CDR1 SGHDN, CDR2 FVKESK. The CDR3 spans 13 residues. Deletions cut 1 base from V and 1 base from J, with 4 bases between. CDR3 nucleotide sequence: TGTGCCAGCAGCCAAGGGGGGAACACTGAAGCTTTCTTT. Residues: CASSQGGNTEAFF.

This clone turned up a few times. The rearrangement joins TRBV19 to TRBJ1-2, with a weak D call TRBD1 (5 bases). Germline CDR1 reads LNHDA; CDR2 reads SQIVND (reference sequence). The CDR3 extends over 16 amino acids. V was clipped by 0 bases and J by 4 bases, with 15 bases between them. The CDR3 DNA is TGTGCCAGTAGTATAGACCCTTCCCGGGGGAGCTATGGCTACACCTTC. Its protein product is CASSIDPSRGSYGYTF.

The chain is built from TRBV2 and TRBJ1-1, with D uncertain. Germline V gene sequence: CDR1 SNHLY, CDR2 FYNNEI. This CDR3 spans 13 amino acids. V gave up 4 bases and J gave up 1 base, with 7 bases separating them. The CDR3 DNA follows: TGTGCCAGCAGTGCTACAGAGAACACTGAAGCTTTCTTT. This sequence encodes CASSATENTEAFF. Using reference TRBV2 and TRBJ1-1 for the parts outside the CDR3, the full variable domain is EPEVTQTPSHQVTQMGQEVILRCVPISNHLYFYWYRQILGQKVEFLVSFYNNEISEKSEIFDDQFSVERPDGSNFTLKIRSTKLEDSAMYFCASSATENTEAFFGQGTRLTVV.

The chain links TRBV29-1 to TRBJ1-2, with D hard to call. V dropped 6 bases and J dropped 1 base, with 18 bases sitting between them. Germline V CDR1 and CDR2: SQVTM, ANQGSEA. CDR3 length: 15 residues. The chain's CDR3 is CSVSGPQSFNYGYTF. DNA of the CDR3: TGCAGCGTGAGCGGGCCCCAGAGTTTTAACTATGGCTACACCTTC.

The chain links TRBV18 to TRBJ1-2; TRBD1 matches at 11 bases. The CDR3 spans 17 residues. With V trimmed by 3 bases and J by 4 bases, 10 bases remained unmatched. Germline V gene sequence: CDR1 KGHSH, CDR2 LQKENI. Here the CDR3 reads CASSPALRTGGLYGYTF. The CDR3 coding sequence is TGTGCCAGCTCACCGGCTCTAAGGACAGGGGGCCTCTATGGCTACACCTTC. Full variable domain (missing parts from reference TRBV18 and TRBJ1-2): NAGVMQNPRHLVRRRGQEARLRCSPMKGHSHVYWYRQLPEEGLKFMVYLQKENIIDESGMPKERFSAEFPKEGPSILRIQQVVRGDSAAYFCASSPALRTGGLYGYTFGSGTRLTVV.

In nucleotides, the CDR3 is TGCGCCAGCAGCCGCCTCCCCGGGGAGACCCAGTACTTC. The encoded protein is CASSRLPGETQYF. The genes are TRBV4-1 and TRBJ2-5; D call uncertain. V was pared by 4 bases and J by 5 bases, with 11 bases between. Germline CDR1 MGHRA, CDR2 YSYEKL. CDR3 length: 13 amino acids.

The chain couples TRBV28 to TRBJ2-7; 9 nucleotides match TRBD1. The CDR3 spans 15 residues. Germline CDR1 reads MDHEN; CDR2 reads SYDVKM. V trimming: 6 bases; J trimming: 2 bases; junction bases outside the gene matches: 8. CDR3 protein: CASRSTGTGPYEQYF. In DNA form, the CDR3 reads TGTGCCAGCAGGTCTACCGGGACAGGGCCCTACGAGCAGTACTTC.

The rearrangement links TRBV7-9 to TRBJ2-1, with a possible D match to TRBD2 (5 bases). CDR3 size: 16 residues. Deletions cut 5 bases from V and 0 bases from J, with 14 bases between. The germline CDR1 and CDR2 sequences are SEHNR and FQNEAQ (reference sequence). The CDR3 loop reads CASSPVAGNSYNEQFF. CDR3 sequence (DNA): TGTGCCAGCAGCCCAGTGGCCGGGAACTCCTACAATGAGCAGTTCTTC.

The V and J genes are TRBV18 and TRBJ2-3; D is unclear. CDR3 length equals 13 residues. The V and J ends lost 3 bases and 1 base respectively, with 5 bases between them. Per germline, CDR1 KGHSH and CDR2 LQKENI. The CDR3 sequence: CASSPAGTDTQYF. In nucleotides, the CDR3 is TGTGCCAGCTCACCTGCTGGCACAGATACGCAGTATTTT.

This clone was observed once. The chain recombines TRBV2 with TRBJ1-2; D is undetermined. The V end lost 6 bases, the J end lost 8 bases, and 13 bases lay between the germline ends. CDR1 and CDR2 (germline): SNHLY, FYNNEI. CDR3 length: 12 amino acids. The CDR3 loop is CASSAAGRGYTF. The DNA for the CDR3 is TGTGCCAGCAGCGCCGCGGGGAGAGGCTACACCTTC.

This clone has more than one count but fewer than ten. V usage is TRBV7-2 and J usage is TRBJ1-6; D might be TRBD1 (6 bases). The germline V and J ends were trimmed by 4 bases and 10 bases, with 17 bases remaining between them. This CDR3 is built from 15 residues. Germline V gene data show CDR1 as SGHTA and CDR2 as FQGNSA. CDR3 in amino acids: CASSSQRGRGSPLHF. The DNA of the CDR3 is TGTGCCAGCAGCTCCCAAAGGGGCAGGGGATCACCCCTCCACTTT. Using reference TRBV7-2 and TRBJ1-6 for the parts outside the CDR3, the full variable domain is GAGVSQSPSNKVTEKGKDVELRCDPISGHTALYWYRQSLGQGLEFLIYFQGNSAPDKSGLPSDRFSAERTGGSVSTLTIQRTQQEDSAVYLCASSSQRGRGSPLHFGNGTRLTVT.

The CDR3 region is CASSETTGGETQYF. CDR3 DNA sequence: TGTGCCAGCAGTGAAACGACGGGAGGGGAGACCCAGTACTTC. V is TRBV6-1 and J is TRBJ2-5; TRBD2 matches at 8 bases. Germline values: CDR1 MNHNS, CDR2 SASEGT. Germline trimming cut 2 bases from V and 5 bases from J; bases unmatched to any gene: 4. This CDR3 is 14 amino acids long.

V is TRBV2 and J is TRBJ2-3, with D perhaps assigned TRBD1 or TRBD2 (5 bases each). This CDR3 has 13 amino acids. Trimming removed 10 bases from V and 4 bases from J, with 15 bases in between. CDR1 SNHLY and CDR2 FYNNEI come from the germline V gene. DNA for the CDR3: TGTGCCACTTCGGTTGGGACGCCAGATACGCAGTATTTT. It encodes CATSVGTPDTQYF.

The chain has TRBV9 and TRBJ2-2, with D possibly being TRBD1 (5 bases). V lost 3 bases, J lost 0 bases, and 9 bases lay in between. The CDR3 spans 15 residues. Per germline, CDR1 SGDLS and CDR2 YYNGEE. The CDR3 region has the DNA TGTGCCAGCAGCGCCCTCAGGGCGAACACCGGGGAGCTGTTTTTT. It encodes CASSALRANTGELFF.

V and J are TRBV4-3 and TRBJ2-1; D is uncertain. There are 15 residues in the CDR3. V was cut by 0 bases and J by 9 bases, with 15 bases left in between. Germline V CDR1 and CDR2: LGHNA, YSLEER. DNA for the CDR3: TGCGCCAGCAGCCAAGATTCCCGTGAAGGCGCTGAGCAGTTCTTC. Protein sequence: CASSQDSREGAEQFF.